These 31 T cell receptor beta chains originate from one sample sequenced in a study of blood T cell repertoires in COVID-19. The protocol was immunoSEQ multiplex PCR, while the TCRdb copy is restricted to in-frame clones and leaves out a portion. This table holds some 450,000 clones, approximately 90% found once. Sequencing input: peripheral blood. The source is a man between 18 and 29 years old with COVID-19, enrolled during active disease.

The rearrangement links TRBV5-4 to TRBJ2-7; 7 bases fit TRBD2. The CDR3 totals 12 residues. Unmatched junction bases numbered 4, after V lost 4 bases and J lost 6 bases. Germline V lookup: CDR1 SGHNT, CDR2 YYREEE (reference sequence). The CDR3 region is CASSAREAEQYF. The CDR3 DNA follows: TGTGCCAGCAGCGCTCGGGAGGCCGAGCAGTACTTC.

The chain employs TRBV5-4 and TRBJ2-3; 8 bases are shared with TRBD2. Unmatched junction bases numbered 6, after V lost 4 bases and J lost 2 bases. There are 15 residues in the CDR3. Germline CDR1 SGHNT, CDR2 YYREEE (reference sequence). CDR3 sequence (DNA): TGTGCCAGCAGCCTTACTAGCGGAACCACAGATACGCAGTATTTT. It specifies CASSLTSGTTDTQYF.

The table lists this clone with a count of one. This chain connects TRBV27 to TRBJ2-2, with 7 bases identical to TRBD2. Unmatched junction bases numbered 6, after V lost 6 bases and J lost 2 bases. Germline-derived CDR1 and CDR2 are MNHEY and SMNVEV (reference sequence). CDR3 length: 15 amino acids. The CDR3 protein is CASSRAGTNTGELFF. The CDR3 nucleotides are TGTGCCAGCAGCAGAGCGGGGACTAACACCGGGGAGCTGTTTTTT.

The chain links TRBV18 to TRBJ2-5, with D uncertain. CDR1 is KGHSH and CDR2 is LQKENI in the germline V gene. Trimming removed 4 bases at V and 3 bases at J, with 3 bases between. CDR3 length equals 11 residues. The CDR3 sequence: CASSLKETQYF. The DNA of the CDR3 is TGTGCCAGCTCACTCAAAGAGACCCAGTACTTC.

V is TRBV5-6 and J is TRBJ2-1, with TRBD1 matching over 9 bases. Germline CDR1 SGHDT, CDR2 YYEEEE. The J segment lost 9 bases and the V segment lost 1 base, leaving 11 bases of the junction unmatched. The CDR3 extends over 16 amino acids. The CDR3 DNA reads TGTGCCAGCAGCTTGCTAGGGGACAGGGTGGTGAGTGAGCAGTTCTTC. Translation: CASSLLGDRVVSEQFF. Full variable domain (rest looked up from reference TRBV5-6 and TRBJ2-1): DAGVTQSPTHLIKTRGQQVTLRCSPKSGHDTVSWYQQALGQGPQFIFQYYEEEERQRGNFPDRFSGHQFPNYSSELNVNALLLGDSALYLCASSLLGDRVVSEQFFGPGTRLTVL.

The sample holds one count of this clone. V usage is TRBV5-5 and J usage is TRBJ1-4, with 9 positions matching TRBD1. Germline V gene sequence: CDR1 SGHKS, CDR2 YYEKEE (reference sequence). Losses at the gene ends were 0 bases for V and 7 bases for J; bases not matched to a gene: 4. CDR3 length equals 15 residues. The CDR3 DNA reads TGTGCCAGCAGCTTGGGTAAGGGACAGGGTGAAAAACTGTTTTTT. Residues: CASSLGKGQGEKLFF.

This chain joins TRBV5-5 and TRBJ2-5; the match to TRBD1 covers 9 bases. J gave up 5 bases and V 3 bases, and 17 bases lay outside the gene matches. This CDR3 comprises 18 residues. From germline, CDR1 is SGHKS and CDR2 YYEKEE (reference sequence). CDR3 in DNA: TGTGCCAGCAGCTATCTGGGGGACAGGGTGAACCCGGGGGAGACCCAGTACTTC. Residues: CASSYLGDRVNPGETQYF.

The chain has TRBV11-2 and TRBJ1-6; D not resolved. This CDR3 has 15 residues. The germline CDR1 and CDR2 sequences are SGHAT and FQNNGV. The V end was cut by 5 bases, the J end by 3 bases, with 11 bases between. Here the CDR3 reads CASSAAPLYNSPLHF. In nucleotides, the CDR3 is TGTGCCAGCAGCGCGGCACCGCTCTATAATTCACCCCTCCACTTT.

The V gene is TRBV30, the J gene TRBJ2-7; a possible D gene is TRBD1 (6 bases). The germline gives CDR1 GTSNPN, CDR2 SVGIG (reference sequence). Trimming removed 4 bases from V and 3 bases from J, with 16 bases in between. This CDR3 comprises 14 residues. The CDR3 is CAWTFDRLSYEQYF. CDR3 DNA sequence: TGTGCCTGGACTTTTGACAGGCTAAGCTACGAGCAGTACTTC.

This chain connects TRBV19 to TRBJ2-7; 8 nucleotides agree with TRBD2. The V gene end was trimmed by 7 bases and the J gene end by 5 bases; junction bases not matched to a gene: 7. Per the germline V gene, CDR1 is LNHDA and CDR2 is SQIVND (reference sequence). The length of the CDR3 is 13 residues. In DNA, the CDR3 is TGTGCCAGTAAAGCGGGAGAATTTAACGAGCAGTACTTC. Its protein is CASKAGEFNEQYF.

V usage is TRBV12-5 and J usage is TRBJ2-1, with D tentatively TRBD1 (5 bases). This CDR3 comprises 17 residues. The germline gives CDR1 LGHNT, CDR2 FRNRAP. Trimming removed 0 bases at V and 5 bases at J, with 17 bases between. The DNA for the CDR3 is TGTGCTAGTGGTTTGGTACCTGTGGGCCCAGGGAACAATGAGCAGTTCTTC. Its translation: CASGLVPVGPGNNEQFF.

In DNA form, the CDR3 reads TGCGCCAGCAGCTTGAATATGGGCCAGAACACTGAAGCTTTCTTT. This translates into CASSLNMGQNTEAFF. The V and J genes are TRBV5-1 and TRBJ1-1; D not resolved. Trimming took off 1 base at V and 1 base at J, with 11 bases between the two ends. CDR1 SGHRS and CDR2 YFSETQ come from the germline V gene. The CDR3 is 15 residues long.

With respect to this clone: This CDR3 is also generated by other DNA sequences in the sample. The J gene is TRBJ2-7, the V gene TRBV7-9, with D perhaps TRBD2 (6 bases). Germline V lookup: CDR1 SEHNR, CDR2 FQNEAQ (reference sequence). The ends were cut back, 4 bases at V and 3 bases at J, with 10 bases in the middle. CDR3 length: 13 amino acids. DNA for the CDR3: TGTGCCAGCAGCTCCGGGACTGGCTACGAGCAGTACTTC. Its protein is CASSSGTGYEQYF. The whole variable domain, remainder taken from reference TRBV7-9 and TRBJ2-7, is DTGVSQNPRHKITKRGQNVTFRCDPISEHNRLYWYRQTLGQGPEFLTYFQNEAQLEKSRLLSDRFSAERPKGSFSTLEIQRTEQGDSAMYLCASSSGTGYEQYFGPGTRLTVT.

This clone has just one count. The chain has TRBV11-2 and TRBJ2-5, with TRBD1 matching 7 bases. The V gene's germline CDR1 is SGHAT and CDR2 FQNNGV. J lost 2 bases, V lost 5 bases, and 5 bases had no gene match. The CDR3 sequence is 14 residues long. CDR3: CASSLGQAQETQYF. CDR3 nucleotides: TGTGCCAGCAGCCTCGGACAGGCTCAAGAGACCCAGTACTTC.

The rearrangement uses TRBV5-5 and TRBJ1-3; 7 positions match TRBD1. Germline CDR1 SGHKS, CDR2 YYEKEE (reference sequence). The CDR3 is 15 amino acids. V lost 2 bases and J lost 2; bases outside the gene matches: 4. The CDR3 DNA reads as TGTGCCAGCAGCTTTCAGGGGGTCACTGGAAACACCATATATTTT. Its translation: CASSFQGVTGNTIYF.

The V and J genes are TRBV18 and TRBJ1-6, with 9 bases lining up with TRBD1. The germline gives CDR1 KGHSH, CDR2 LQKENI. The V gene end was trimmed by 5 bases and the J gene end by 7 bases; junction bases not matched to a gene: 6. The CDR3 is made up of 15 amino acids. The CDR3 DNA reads TGTGCCAGCTCAAGGACAGGGGAGGGAAATTCACCCCTCCACTTT. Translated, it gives CASSRTGEGNSPLHF.

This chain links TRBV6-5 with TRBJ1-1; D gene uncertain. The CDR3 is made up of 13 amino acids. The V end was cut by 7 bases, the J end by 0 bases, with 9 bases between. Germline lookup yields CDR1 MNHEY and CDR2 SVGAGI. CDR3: CASKHNLNTEAFF. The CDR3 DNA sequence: TGTGCCAGCAAGCATAACTTGAACACTGAAGCTTTCTTT.

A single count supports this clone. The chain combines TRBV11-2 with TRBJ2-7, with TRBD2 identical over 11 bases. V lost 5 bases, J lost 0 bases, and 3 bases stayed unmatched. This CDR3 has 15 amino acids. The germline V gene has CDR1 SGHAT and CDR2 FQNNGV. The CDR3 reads CASSRTSGLSYEQYF. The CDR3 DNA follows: TGTGCCAGCAGCCGGACTAGCGGGCTCTCCTACGAGCAGTACTTC.

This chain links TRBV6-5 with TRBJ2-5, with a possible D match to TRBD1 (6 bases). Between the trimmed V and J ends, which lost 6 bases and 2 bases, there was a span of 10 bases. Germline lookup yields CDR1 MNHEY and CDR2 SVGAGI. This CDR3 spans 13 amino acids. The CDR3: CASRGTPQETQYF. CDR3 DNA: TGTGCCAGCAGGGGGACACCTCAAGAGACCCAGTACTTC.

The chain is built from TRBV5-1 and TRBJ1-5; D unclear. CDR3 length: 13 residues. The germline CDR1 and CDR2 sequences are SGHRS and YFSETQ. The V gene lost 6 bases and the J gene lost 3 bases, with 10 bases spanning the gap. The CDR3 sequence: CASNVEPNQPQHF. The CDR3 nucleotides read TGCGCCAGCAACGTGGAGCCCAATCAGCCCCAGCATTTT.

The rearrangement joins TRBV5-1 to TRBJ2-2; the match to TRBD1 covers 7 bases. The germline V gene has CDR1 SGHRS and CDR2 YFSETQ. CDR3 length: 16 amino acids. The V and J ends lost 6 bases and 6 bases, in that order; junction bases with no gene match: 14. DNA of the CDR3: TGCGCCAGCAACCACGGACAGGCTACGAGGGCCGGGGAGCTGTTTTTT. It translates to CASNHGQATRAGELFF.

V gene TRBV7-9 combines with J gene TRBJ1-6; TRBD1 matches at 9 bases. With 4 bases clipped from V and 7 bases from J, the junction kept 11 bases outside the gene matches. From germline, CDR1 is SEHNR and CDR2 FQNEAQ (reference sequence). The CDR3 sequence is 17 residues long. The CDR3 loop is CASSWVRDRAGNSPLHF. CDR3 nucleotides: TGTGCCAGCAGCTGGGTCCGGGACAGGGCCGGGAATTCACCCCTCCACTTT.

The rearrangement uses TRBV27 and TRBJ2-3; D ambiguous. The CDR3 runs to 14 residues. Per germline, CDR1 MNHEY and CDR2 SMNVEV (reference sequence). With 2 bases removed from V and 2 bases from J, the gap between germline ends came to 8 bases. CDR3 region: CASSLRRNTDTQYF. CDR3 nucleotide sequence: TGTGCCAGCAGTTTACGGAGAAACACAGATACGCAGTATTTT.

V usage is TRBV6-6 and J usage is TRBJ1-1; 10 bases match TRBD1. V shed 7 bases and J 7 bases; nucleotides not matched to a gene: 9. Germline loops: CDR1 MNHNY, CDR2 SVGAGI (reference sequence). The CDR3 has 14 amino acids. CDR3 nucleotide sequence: TGTGCCAGCATTCTGATCCGGGACAGGGGTGAAGCTTTCTTT. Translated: CASILIRDRGEAFF.

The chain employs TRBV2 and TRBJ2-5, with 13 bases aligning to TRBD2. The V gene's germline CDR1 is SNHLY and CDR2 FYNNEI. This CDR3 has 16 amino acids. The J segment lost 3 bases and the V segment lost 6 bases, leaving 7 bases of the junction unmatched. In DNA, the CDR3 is TGTGCCAGCAGCCGCGGACTAGCGGGAGATAAAGAGACCCAGTACTTC. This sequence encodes CASSRGLAGDKETQYF.

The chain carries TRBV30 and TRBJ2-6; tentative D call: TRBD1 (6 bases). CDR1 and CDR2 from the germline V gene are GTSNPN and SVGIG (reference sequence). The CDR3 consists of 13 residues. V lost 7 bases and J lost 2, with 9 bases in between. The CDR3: CASRTAGANVLTF. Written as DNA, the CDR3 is TGTGCCTCGAGGACAGCTGGGGCCAACGTCCTGACTTTC.

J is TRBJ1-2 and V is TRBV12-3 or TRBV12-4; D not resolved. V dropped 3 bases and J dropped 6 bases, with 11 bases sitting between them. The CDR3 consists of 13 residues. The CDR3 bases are TGTGCCAGCAGTTTGGAACGGACTCATGGCTACACCTTC. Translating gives CASSLERTHGYTF.

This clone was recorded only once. CDR3: CATSRDPGDILPEKLFF. DNA for the CDR3: TGTGCCACCAGCAGAGATCCTGGGGACATCCTCCCTGAAAAACTGTTTTTT. This chain connects TRBV15 to TRBJ1-4; weak D call: TRBD1 (6 bases). The CDR3 covers 17 residues. The germline V gene encodes CDR1 LNHNV and CDR2 YYDKDF (reference sequence). V gave up 0 bases and J gave up 7 bases, with 18 bases separating them.

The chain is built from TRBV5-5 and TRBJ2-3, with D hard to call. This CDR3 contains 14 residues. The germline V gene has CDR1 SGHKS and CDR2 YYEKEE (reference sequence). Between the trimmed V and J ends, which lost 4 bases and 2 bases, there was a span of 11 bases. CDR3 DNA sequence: TGTGCCAGCAGCCAGTTCTCGAACACAGATACGCAGTATTTT. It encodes CASSQFSNTDTQYF.

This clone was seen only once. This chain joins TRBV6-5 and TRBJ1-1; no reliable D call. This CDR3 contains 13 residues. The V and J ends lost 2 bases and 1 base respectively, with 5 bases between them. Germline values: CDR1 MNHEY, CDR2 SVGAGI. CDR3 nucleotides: TGTGCCAGCAGTTACCTAAAGAACACTGAAGCTTTCTTT. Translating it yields CASSYLKNTEAFF.

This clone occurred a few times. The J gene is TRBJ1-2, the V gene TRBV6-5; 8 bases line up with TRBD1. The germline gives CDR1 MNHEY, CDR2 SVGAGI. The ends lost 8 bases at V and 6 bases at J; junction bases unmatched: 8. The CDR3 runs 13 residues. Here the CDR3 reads CASARDRRNGYTF. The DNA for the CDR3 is TGTGCCAGCGCGAGGGACAGGCGAAATGGCTACACCTTC.